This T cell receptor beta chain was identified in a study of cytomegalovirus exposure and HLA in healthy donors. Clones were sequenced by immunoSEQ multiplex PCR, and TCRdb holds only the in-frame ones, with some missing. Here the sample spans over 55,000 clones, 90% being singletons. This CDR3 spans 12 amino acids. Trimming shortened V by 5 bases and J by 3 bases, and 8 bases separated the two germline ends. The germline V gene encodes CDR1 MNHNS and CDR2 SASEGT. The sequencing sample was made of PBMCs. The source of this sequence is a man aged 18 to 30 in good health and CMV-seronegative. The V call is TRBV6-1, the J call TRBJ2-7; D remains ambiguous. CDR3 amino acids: CASSTVYYEQYF. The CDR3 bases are TGTGCCAGCAGTACAGTTTACTACGAGCAGTACTTC.